This T cell receptor (beta chain) was documented in a study of cytomegalovirus exposure and HLA in healthy donors. The study's findings and limits: Sequencing had likely introduced a cluster of highly shared sequence variants as an artifact. Some TCR beta chains (about 170 of them) were listed as cytomegalovirus-associated. Using a false discovery rate of 0.05, a later analysis showed that 16,000 or so TCR beta sequences were associated with HLA alleles.

The PCR employed 60 Vbeta primers together with 13 Jbeta primers. Method: immunoSEQ multiplex PCR; TCRdb's copy keeps in-frame clones and lacks some. This sample's table reports about 140,000 clones. CDR1 SGHDT and CDR2 YYEEEE come from the germline V gene. V gave up 0 bases and J gave up 7 bases, with 7 bases separating them. The CDR3 runs to 12 residues. Notes on this clone: Antigen: not known.

The sequence was collected from a male donor in good health and CMV-seronegative. Material for sequencing was PBMCs. The V call is TRBV5-6, the J call TRBJ1-1; possibly TRBD1 for D (5 bases). CDR3 nucleotide sequence: TGTGCCAGCAGCTTGGGACAGTATGAAGCTTTCTTT. It specifies CASSLGQYEAFF.